This paragraph reports one T cell receptor beta chain. What it recognizes is unknown. This sample was taken from a study of OX40 agonist ivuxolimab in advanced cancers. Study details: Aged about 20 to 80 with a mean of about 63 years, they were 82.7% male.

The study's findings and limits: CD8+ T cells averaged more expanded clones than CD4+.

Germline values: CDR1 MGHRA, CDR2 YSYEKL. The CDR3 sequence is 16 residues long. The V gene lost 4 bases and the J gene lost 8 bases, with 21 bases spanning the gap. With autoimmune disease history or systemic immunosuppression, patients were excluded. At cycle 4 day 1, cycle 7 day 1, and baseline, blood was sampled. TCRdb keeps only in-frame clones here, not all; method: immunoSEQ multiplex PCR. The sample includes around 66,000 clones, approximately 83% of them seen just once. V and J are TRBV4-1 and TRBJ2-1, with D perhaps matching TRBD1 (6 bases). This clonotype originated in an adult with an advanced solid tumor such as melanoma, head and neck, liver or kidney cancer. This specimen was CD4+ or CD8+ T cells sorted from blood, taken in a trial of the OX40 agonist ivuxolimab. This chain's CDR3 is CASSRAGVAGIDEQFF. For the CDR3, the DNA is TGCGCCAGCAGCCGGGCAGGGGTAGCCGGGATTGATGAGCAGTTCTTC.